The 18 T cell receptor delta chains reported below all come from one sample, sequenced in a study of γδ T cells in repeated Plasmodium falciparum infection. TCRdb reanalysed the multiplex PCR reads with CATT. The sample comprises roughly 50,000 delta-chain clones, roughly 1.6% of which are singletons, and approximately 8.6% rests with the top ten. Flow sorting of PBMC yielded separate Vgamma9/Vdelta2+ and Vdelta2-negative gammadelta T cell populations for bulk repertoire analysis. The specimen was gamma-delta T cells from blood. These receptors originate from a pool of human donors (malaria-infected and uninfected, not separated).

This clone was found many times. CDR3 protein: CACGRGYHDKLIF. DNA for the CDR3: TGTGCCTGTGGTCGGGGATACCACGATAAACTCATCTTT. J is TRDJ1 and V is TRDV2, with 8 bases fitting TRDD3. The J gene, not given by TCRdb, was assigned here from a germline match of the nucleotide sequence. The CDR3 has 13 residues. Germline V CDR1 and CDR2: GEAIGNYY, EKD. V gave up 5 bases and J gave up 4 bases; unmatched junction bases: 5.

Note on this clone: TCRdb's entry gives the protein of a much larger clone, which mismatches this DNA's translation at residues 8 and 9, likely from a read error; the protein reported here is translated from the DNA. The CDR3 bases are TGTGCTCTTGGAGATTTCCCGCCCACCTGGGAAACCGATAAACTCATCTTT. Translated: CALGDFPPTWETDKLIF. The chain joins TRDV1 to TRDJ1; tentative D call: TRDD3 (5 bases). The CDR3 is 17 residues long. Germline V CDR1 and CDR2: TSWWSYY, QGS. Between the trimmed V and J ends, which lost 6 bases and 2 bases, there was a span of 22 bases.

This clone was observed a handful of times. With only one base between it and a far larger clone, this is likely a read error. Other DNA sequences of this sample code for an identical CDR3. The V call is TRDV1, the J call TRDJ1; 9 bases line up with TRDD3. The CDR3 covers 18 residues. The germline CDR1 and CDR2 sequences are TSWWSYY and QGS. CDR3 bases: TGTGCTCTTGGGTTTAGGCCTGGGGGATGTTACTACACCGATAAGCTCATCTTT. As protein: CALGFRPGGCYYTDKLIF.

Remarks on this clone: This DNA translates differently at residue 7 from the TCRdb protein, which is that of a much larger clone; a read error is likely, and the protein shown is the DNA's own translation. This sequence joins TRDV1 and TRDJ1, with 8 bases matching TRDD3. The J gene is absent in TCRdb and was assigned here via DNA matching to germline. The junction had 13 bases not matched to a gene; V was cut back by 2 bases and J by 2 bases. Germline CDR1 reads TSWWSYY; CDR2 reads QGS. The CDR3 sequence is 18 residues long. The CDR3 reads CALGEKGVGIRRTDKLIF. In DNA form, the CDR3 reads TGTGCTCTTGGGGAAAAGGGGGTAGGGATACGAAGGACCGATAAACTCATCTTT.

With respect to this clone: The TCRdb protein comes from a much larger clone and disagrees with this DNA's translation at residue 10, likely due to a read error; the protein given here is derived from the DNA. This chain links TRDV1 with TRDJ1; 7 nucleotides align to TRDD3. CDR3 size: 16 residues. Germline values: CDR1 TSWWSYY, CDR2 QGS. After removal of 2 bases from V and 1 base from J, the junction contained 7 bases not matched to a gene. In DNA form, the CDR3 reads TGTGCTCTTGGGGAAGCCCGGCTGGGGGCCACCGATAAACTCATCTTT. This translates into CALGEARLGATDKLIF.

This clone was detected ten times or more. Since a far larger clone is one base different, this is likely a read error. Other DNA sequences of this sample code for an identical CDR3. The chain uses TRDV1 and TRDJ1; 9 positions agree with TRDD2. TCRdb carries no J gene annotation; the J gene was assigned here by matching the DNA with germline. Germline V gene sequence: CDR1 TSWWSYY, CDR2 QGS. CDR3 length: 22 amino acids. After removal of 0 bases from V and 0 bases from J, the junction contained 20 bases not matched to a gene. CDR3 sequence (DNA): TGTGCTCTTGGGGAACTACCTTCCTACATGGGTGGGGGCCACTCATACACCGATAAACTCATCTTT. Amino acids: CALGELPSYMGGGHSYTDKLIF.

As for this clone: It is likely a read error: a sequence one base away is far more abundant. The sample holds other DNA sequences that translate to the same CDR3. This chain uses TRDV2 with TRDJ1, with a tentative D call TRDD3 (6 bases). Assignment of the J gene here rests on matching the DNA to germline, because TCRdb gives none. Trimming stripped 3 bases from V and 5 bases from J, with 45 bases between. The CDR3 is 24 residues long. The germline V gene has CDR1 GEAIGNYY and CDR2 EKD. The DNA of the CDR3 is TGTGCCTGTGACCGTCTGAGTTTTCCAGCGCAATCGTATAGAGTACTGGGCGTCTCTGATAAACTCATCTTT. Its protein is CACDRLSFPAQSYRVLGVSDKLIF.

This clone was picked up a small number of times. The TCRdb record carries a much larger clone's protein, which differs from this DNA's translation at residue 7; a read error is the likely cause, and the protein listed here is the DNA translation. The chain is built from TRDV2 and TRDJ1, with D uncertain. No J gene is reported in TCRdb; it was inferred here by comparing the DNA with germline. Trimming removed 3 bases from V and 0 bases from J, with 10 bases in between. The CDR3 is 14 residues long. The V gene's germline CDR1 is GEAIGNYY and CDR2 EKD. In nucleotides, the CDR3 is TGTGCCTGTGACTCCTTACATAACACCGATAAACTCATCTTT. Its protein is CACDSLHNTDKLIF.

This chain links TRDV1 with TRDJ1; 8 nucleotides match TRDD3. TCRdb offers no J gene call, so here the DNA was matched to germline to obtain one. Germline CDR1 reads TSWWSYY; CDR2 reads QGS. This CDR3 spans 20 amino acids. V shed 0 bases and J 0 bases; nucleotides not matched to a gene: 15. The CDR3 sequence is CALGELSSPSTGGHTDKLIF. CDR3 bases: TGTGCTCTTGGGGAACTGTCATCCCCGAGTACTGGGGGCCACACCGATAAACTCATCTTT.

This clone was picked up many times. This chain connects TRDV2 to TRDJ1; TRDD3 matches 11 bases. With 0 bases clipped from V and 4 bases from J, the junction kept 15 bases outside the gene matches. The germline V gene encodes CDR1 GEAIGNYY and CDR2 EKD. This CDR3 contains 19 residues. The CDR3, as DNA: TGTGCCTGTGACACCATTACTGGGGGATATAAAGTTTCCGACGATAAACTCATCTTT. It is translated as CACDTITGGYKVSDDKLIF.

Notes on this clone: The protein recorded in TCRdb matches a much larger clone and deviates from this DNA's translation at residue 16, suggesting a read error; the protein here is obtained by translating the DNA. The V gene is TRDV1, the J gene TRDJ1; 7 bases map to TRDD2. The J gene is absent in TCRdb and was assigned here via DNA matching to germline. V lost 3 bases, J lost 0 bases, and 28 bases stayed unmatched. Germline lookup yields CDR1 TSWWSYY and CDR2 QGS. CDR3 length: 23 amino acids. The CDR3, as DNA: TGTGCTCTTGGGGACCGGCCTTCCTTCTACGTACTAGTTTCCTTACCGTACACCGATAAACTCATCTTT. Its translation is CALGDRPSFYVLVSLPYTDKLIF.

In this sample, this clone turned up many times. A read error likely explains why the TCRdb protein, taken from a much larger clone, differs from this DNA's translation at residue 15; the protein shown is translated from the DNA. The chain is built from TRDV1 and TRDJ1, with a possible D match to TRDD2 (6 bases). CDR1 is TSWWSYY and CDR2 is QGS in the germline V gene. The V end lost 0 bases, the J end lost 11 bases, and 31 bases lay between the germline ends. This CDR3 is 19 amino acids long. In DNA, the CDR3 is TGTGCTCTTGGGGAACTAATTTCCTATAAGATACTCCTACACACCGTTCTCATCTTT. Its protein product is CALGELISYKILLHTVLIF.

In its sample, this clone was seen a few times. TCRdb's listed protein matches a much larger clone and diverges from this DNA's translation at residue 5, likely through a read error; the protein shown comes from the DNA. The chain is built from TRDV1 and TRDJ1; 8 bases align to TRDD2. The J gene is not listed in TCRdb, so it was assigned here from a DNA match to germline. This CDR3 region has 19 residues. Germline CDR1 and CDR2: TSWWSYY and QGS. Trimming at V came to 5 bases and at J to 0 bases, leaving 17 bases not matched to a gene. Here the CDR3 DNA reads TGTGCTCTTGGGATGGACTTCCTACTCCGACTTACTAACACCGATAAACTCATCTTT. Encoded protein: CALGMDFLLRLTNTDKLIF.

This clone was detected many times. A far more abundant clone sits one base away, making this likely a read error. The same CDR3 also results from other DNA sequences found in this sample. This sequence joins TRDV1 and TRDJ1, with D unresolved. The length of the CDR3 is 17 residues. V was cut by 2 bases and J by 2 bases, with 18 bases left in between. Germline CDR1 and CDR2: TSWWSYY and QGS. The CDR3 is CALGEAHPPLNTDKLIF. CDR3 DNA: TGTGCTCTTGGGGAAGCTCACCCCCCTCTTAATACCGATAAACTCATCTTT.

This clone has ten or more counts. For this DNA, TCRdb reports the protein of a much larger clone, which diverges at residue 10, most likely from a read error; the protein presented here is translated directly from the DNA. The chain is built from TRDV3 and TRDJ1, with D perhaps matching TRDD2 (5 bases). Per the germline V gene, CDR1 is TVYSNPD and CDR2 is GDNSRS (reference sequence). This CDR3 region has 21 residues. V was shortened by 5 bases and J by 0 bases, with 37 bases between the two germline ends. The CDR3: CAANKPPPSPTGQGYTDKLIF. CDR3 coding DNA: TGTGCCGCTAATAAACCTCCCCCTTCACCTACCGGCCAGGGGTACACCGATAAACTCATCTTT.

This clone was observed a few times. The amino acid sequence in TCRdb belongs to a much larger clone and departs from this DNA's translation at residue 14, likely a sequencing read error; the sequence shown is translated from the DNA. J is TRDJ1 and V is TRDV1; 7 bases line up with TRDD3. Trimming removed 3 bases from V and 3 bases from J; junction bases left unmatched: 19. The CDR3 consists of 19 residues. The germline V gene encodes CDR1 TSWWSYY and CDR2 QGS. The CDR3 loop is CALGDGVLWLGAHADKLIF. The CDR3 DNA reads TGTGCTCTTGGGGATGGAGTCCTATGGCTGGGGGCGCACGCCGATAAACTCATCTTT.

There are a few counts of this clone. TCRdb shows a much larger clone's protein in place of this DNA's translation, and the two differ at residue 5, likely through a read error; the protein shown is translated from the DNA. This chain connects TRDV2 to TRDJ1; no clear D gene. Trimming removed 3 bases at V and 3 bases at J, with 13 bases between. Germline V gene sequence: CDR1 GEAIGNYY, CDR2 EKD. The CDR3 runs 14 residues. The CDR3 protein is CACDYPSLPDKLIF. The CDR3 DNA reads as TGTGCCTGTGACTACCCCTCTCTGCCCGATAAACTCATCTTT.

With regard to this clone: The protein in TCRdb stems from a much larger clone and differs at residue 10 from this DNA's translation, likely a read error; here the protein is translated from the DNA. The chain uses TRDV2 and TRDJ1; 8 bases match TRDD3. The J gene, absent from TCRdb, was called here by matching the DNA to germline. The CDR3 sequence is 16 residues long. V trimming: 3 bases; J trimming: 1 base; junction bases outside the gene matches: 9. Germline CDR1 reads GEAIGNYY; CDR2 reads EKD. CDR3 coding DNA: TGTGCCTGTGACCCCGTGGGGGATCCGTCCACCGATAAACTCATCTTT. This sequence encodes CACDPVGDPSTDKLIF.